The 18 T cell receptor beta chains reported below all come from one sample, sequenced in a study of T cell responses to AZD1222 COVID-19 vaccine. Some clones are missing from TCRdb's copy, which holds only in-frame ones; the method was immunoSEQ multiplex PCR. The table shows roughly 99,000 clones, with about 90% occurring only once. The sample in question was peripheral blood, obtained on day 0 of AZD1222 vaccination. All receptors derive from an adult in good health.

The chain employs TRBV10-1 and TRBJ2-2, with a possible D match to TRBD1 (6 bases). Germline V gene data show CDR1 as WNHNN and CDR2 as SYGVQD (reference sequence). The CDR3 is 14 amino acids. The germline V and J ends were trimmed by 6 bases and 3 bases, with 11 bases remaining between them. The CDR3 reads CASSHRADTGELFF. The CDR3, as DNA: TGCGCCAGCAGCCACAGGGCGGACACCGGGGAGCTGTTTTTT.

This rearrangement joins TRBV9 to TRBJ1-2; D unclear. The germline CDR1 and CDR2 sequences are SGDLS and YYNGEE. V was shortened by 0 bases and J by 8 bases, with 17 bases between the two germline ends. There are 15 residues in the CDR3. The CDR3 coding sequence is TGTGCCAGCAGCGTAGCGGTAGCGGGAGGGTTGGGCTACACCTTC. The encoded protein is CASSVAVAGGLGYTF.

The table lists this clone with a few counts. The rearrangement joins TRBV7-8 to TRBJ1-2, with TRBD1 matching 7 bases. The ends lost 6 bases at V and 4 bases at J; junction bases unmatched: 8. The CDR3 extends over 14 amino acids. Germline assignment: CDR1 SGHVS and CDR2 FQNEAQ. CDR3 sequence: CASSLRTGFYGYTF. The CDR3 coding sequence is TGTGCCAGCAGTCTCAGGACAGGATTCTATGGCTACACCTTC.

This rearrangement joins TRBV5-4 to TRBJ1-2; D ambiguous. The germline gives CDR1 SGHNT, CDR2 YYREEE (reference sequence). The CDR3 has 14 amino acids. V was shortened by 4 bases and J by 5 bases, with 15 bases between the two germline ends. CDR3 nucleotides: TGTGCCAGCAGCCGAAAGCAGAACCGGTATGGCTACACCTTC. Translated, it gives CASSRKQNRYGYTF.

The chain couples TRBV9 to TRBJ1-2; D unclear. CDR3 length equals 15 residues. Germline lookup yields CDR1 SGDLS and CDR2 YYNGEE. V lost 1 base, J lost 0 bases, and 10 bases lay in between. The CDR3 region has the DNA TGTGCCAGCAGCGTATCCCCAGACCCTAACTATGGCTACACCTTC. It codes for CASSVSPDPNYGYTF.

V usage is TRBV11-2 and J usage is TRBJ2-2, with 8 bases lining up with TRBD1. Germline CDR1 and CDR2: SGHAT and FQNNGV. The CDR3 is 15 amino acids. Trimming cost V 6 bases and J 1 base; bases outside gene matches: 4. CDR3 nucleotide sequence: TGTGCCAGCAGGACGACAGGGGTGAACACCGGGGAGCTGTTTTTT. Its protein is CASRTTGVNTGELFF.

This chain joins TRBV2 and TRBJ2-1; 9 positions agree with TRBD2. The CDR3 loop spans 15 amino acids. V was clipped by 6 bases and J by 5 bases; unmatched bases: 8. The germline CDR1 and CDR2 sequences are SNHLY and FYNNEI. The CDR3 reads CASRDQTSGNNEQFF. CDR3 in DNA: TGTGCCAGCAGGGACCAGACTAGCGGCAACAATGAGCAGTTCTTC. The full variable domain, rest sourced from reference TRBV2 and TRBJ2-1, is EPEVTQTPSHQVTQMGQEVILRCVPISNHLYFYWYRQILGQKVEFLVSFYNNEISEKSEIFDDQFSVERPDGSNFTLKIRSTKLEDSAMYFCASRDQTSGNNEQFFGPGTRLTVL.

V gene TRBV5-1 combines with J gene TRBJ1-1; D unclear. The CDR3 extends over 13 amino acids. The germline V gene has CDR1 SGHRS and CDR2 YFSETQ. V was shortened by 4 bases and J by 0 bases, with 7 bases between the two germline ends. The CDR3 DNA is TGCGCCAGCAGCGCTATTATGAACACTGAAGCTTTCTTT. This translates into CASSAIMNTEAFF.

The rearrangement links TRBV7-2 to TRBJ1-2, with 8 positions matching TRBD1. CDR3 size: 16 residues. Germline V gene sequence: CDR1 SGHTA, CDR2 FQGNSA. Trimming cost V 5 bases and J 7 bases; bases outside gene matches: 15. CDR3 residues: CASSLNPTGVYGGYTF. DNA for the CDR3: TGTGCCAGCAGCCTCAATCCGACAGGGGTTTATGGTGGCTACACCTTC.

This chain joins TRBV18 and TRBJ2-2; TRBD2 might be the D (7 bases). From germline, CDR1 is KGHSH and CDR2 LQKENI. V shed 3 bases and J shed 5 bases, with 13 bases lying between them. The CDR3 runs to 15 residues. The chain's CDR3 is CASSPAGAPTGELFF. The CDR3 DNA reads TGTGCCAGCTCACCTGCGGGGGCCCCAACCGGGGAGCTGTTTTTT.

The rearrangement joins TRBV12-5 to TRBJ2-7, with 9 bases lining up with TRBD1. The CDR3 contains 14 residues. Per germline, CDR1 LGHNT and CDR2 FRNRAP. Trimming took 4 bases from V and 3 from J; bases not matched to a gene: 4. The CDR3 reads CASGSGTGYYEQYF. CDR3 sequence (DNA): TGTGCTAGTGGTTCCGGGACAGGGTACTACGAGCAGTACTTC.

The chain employs TRBV7-6 and TRBJ1-1; 7 bases align to TRBD1. V was pared by 4 bases and J by 0 bases, with 5 bases of the junction left unmatched. In germline, CDR1 is SGHVS, CDR2 FNYEAQ. This CDR3 has 15 amino acids. CDR3 sequence: CASSSRQGMNTEAFF. CDR3 coding DNA: TGTGCCAGCAGCTCCCGACAGGGAATGAACACTGAAGCTTTCTTT.

The table lists this clone with a count of one. The chain recombines TRBV27 with TRBJ1-5; D is undetermined. Germline V gene data show CDR1 as MNHEY and CDR2 as SMNVEV (reference sequence). Trimming took 3 bases from V and 7 from J, leaving 13 bases between them. The CDR3 is made up of 14 amino acids. The CDR3, as DNA: TGTGCCAGCAGTTTTTCGGGCGTAGGGCAGCCCCAGCATTTT. This sequence encodes CASSFSGVGQPQHF.

V usage is TRBV2 and J usage is TRBJ2-2; D is unclear. The CDR3 sequence is 12 residues long. Germline V lookup: CDR1 SNHLY, CDR2 FYNNEI. V lost 6 bases to trimming and J lost 6 bases, with 8 bases between them. The CDR3 protein is CASRGGPGELFF. The CDR3 nucleotides are TGTGCCAGCAGAGGTGGCCCCGGGGAGCTGTTTTTT.

The genes are TRBV11-3 and TRBJ2-3, with D possibly being TRBD2 (6 bases). The CDR3 loop spans 15 amino acids. The germline V gene has CDR1 SGHNT and CDR2 YENEEA. Trimming took 1 base from V and 2 from J, leaving 10 bases between them. The CDR3: CASSLGGAVTDTQYF. As DNA, the CDR3 is TGTGCCAGCAGCTTAGGCGGGGCAGTCACAGATACGCAGTATTTT.

The rearrangement links TRBV7-3 to TRBJ1-1; D possibly corresponds to TRBD1 (5 bases). CDR1 is SGHTA and CDR2 is FQGTGA in the germline V gene. The ends were cut back, 4 bases at V and 4 bases at J, with 19 bases in the middle. There are 16 residues in the CDR3. CDR3 sequence (DNA): TGTGCCAGCAGCTCATTCCTACAGGTCACGGGCACTGAAGCTTTCTTT. Protein product: CASSSFLQVTGTEAFF. Full variable domain (rest looked up from reference TRBV7-3 and TRBJ1-1): GAGVSQTPSNKVTEKGKYVELRCDPISGHTALYWYRQSLGQGPEFLIYFQGTGAADDSGLPNDRFFAVRPEGSVSTLKIQRTERGDSAVYLCASSSFLQVTGTEAFFGQGTRLTVV.

The J gene is TRBJ1-2, the V gene TRBV7-3; the D is unclear. The CDR3 contains 13 residues. In germline, CDR1 is SGHTA, CDR2 FQGTGA. Trimming removed 1 base from V and 7 bases from J, with 10 bases in between. The CDR3 bases are TGTGCCAGCAGCTTAAATCCCGGGTTTGGCTACACCTTC. It yields the protein CASSLNPGFGYTF.

CDR3: CASSSGYEQFF. CDR3 DNA sequence: TGTGCCAGCAGCTCCGGGTATGAGCAGTTCTTC. The chain carries TRBV3-1 (or the pseudogene TRBV3-2) and TRBJ2-1, with unresolved D. Looked up from germline, CDR1 is LGHDT and CDR2 is YNNKEL (reference sequence). This CDR3 contains 11 residues. V shed 5 bases and J shed 8 bases, with 7 bases lying between them.